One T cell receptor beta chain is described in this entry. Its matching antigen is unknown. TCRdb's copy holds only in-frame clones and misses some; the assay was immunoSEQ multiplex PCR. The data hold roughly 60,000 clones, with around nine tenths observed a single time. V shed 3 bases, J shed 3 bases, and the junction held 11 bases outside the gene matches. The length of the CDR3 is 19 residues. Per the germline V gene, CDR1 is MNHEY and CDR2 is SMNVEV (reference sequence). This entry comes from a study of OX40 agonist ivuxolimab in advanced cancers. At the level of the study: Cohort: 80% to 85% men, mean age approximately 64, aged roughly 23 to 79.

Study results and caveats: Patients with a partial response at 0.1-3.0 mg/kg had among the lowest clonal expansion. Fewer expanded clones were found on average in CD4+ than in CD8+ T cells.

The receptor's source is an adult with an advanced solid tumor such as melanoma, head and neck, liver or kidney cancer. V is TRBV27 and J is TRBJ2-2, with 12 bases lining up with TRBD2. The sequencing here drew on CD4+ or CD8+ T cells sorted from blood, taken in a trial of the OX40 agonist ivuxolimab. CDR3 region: CASSFYPTSGGYYTGELFF. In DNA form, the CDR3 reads TGTGCCAGCAGTTTCTACCCGACTAGCGGGGGCTACTACACCGGGGAGCTGTTTTTT.